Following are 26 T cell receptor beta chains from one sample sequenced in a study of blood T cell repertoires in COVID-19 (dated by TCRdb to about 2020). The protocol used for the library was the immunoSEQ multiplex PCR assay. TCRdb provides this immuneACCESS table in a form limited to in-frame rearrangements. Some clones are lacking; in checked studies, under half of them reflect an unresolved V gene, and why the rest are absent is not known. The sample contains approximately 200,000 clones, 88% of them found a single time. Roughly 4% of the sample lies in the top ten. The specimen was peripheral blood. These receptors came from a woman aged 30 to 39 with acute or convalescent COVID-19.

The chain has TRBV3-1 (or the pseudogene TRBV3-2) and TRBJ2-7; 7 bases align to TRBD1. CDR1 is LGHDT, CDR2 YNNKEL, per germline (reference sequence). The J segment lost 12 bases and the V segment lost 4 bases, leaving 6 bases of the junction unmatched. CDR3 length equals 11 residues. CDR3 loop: CASSRLGQVYF. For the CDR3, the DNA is TGTGCCAGCAGCCGGCTAGGACAGGTGTACTTC.

The CDR3 loop reads CASSPQGYNEQFF. The CDR3 DNA reads as TGTGCCAGTAGCCCTCAGGGGTACAATGAGCAGTTCTTC. The chain links TRBV19 to TRBJ2-1; D may be TRBD1 (6 bases). The CDR3 has 13 amino acids. Per the germline V gene, CDR1 is LNHDA and CDR2 is SQIVND (reference sequence). V was trimmed by 6 bases and J by 4 bases, leaving 10 bases between them.

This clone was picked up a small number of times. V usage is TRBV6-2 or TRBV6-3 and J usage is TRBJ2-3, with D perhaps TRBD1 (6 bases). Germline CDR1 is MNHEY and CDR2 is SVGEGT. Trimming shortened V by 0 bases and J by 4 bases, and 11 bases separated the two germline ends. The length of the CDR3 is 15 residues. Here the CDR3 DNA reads TGTGCCAGCAGTTACTCAGGGGGAGTATCAGATACGCAGTATTTT. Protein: CASSYSGGVSDTQYF.

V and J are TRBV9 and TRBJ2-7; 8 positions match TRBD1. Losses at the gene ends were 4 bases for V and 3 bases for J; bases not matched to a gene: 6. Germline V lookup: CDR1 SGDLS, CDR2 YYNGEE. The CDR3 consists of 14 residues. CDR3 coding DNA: TGTGCCAGCAGCACCGGAGGGACAGGCTACGAGCAGTACTTC. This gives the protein CASSTGGTGYEQYF.

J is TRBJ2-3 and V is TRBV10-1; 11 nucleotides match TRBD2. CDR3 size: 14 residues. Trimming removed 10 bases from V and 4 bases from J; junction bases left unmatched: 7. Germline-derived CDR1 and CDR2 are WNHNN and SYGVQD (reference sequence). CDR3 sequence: CATILAGESDTQYF. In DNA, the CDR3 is TGCGCCACCATACTAGCGGGAGAGTCAGATACGCAGTATTTT.

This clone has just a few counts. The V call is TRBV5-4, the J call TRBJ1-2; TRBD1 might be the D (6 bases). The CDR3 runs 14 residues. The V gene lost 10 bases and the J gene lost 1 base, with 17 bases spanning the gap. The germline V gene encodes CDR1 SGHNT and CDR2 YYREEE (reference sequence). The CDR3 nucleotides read TGTGCCTGGAGCCATTCACAGGGTAACTATGGCTACACCTTC. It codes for CAWSHSQGNYGYTF.

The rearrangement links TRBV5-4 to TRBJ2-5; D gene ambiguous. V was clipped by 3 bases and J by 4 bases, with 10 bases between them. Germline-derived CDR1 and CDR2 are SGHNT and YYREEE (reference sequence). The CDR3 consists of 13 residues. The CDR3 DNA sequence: TGTGCCAGCAGCTCCCTGTCCGGAGAGACCCAGTACTTC. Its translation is CASSSLSGETQYF.

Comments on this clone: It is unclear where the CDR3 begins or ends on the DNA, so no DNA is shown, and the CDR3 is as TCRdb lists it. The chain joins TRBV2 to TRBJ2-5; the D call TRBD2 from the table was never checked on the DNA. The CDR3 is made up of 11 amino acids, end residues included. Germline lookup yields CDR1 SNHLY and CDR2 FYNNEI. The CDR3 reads CASSTSGTQYF.

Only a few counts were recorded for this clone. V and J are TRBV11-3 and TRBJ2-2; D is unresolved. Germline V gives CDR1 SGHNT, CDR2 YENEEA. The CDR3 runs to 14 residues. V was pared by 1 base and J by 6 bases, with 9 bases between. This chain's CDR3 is CASSLVSGSGELFF. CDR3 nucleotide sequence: TGTGCCAGCAGCTTAGTCTCCGGTTCCGGGGAGCTGTTTTTT.

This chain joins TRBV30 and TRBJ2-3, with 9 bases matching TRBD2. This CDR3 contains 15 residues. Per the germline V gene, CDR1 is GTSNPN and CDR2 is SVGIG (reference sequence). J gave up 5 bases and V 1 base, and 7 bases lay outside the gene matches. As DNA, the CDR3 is TGTGCCTGGAGTGGCTTAGCGGGAGCTGTAGATACGCAGTATTTT. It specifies CAWSGLAGAVDTQYF.

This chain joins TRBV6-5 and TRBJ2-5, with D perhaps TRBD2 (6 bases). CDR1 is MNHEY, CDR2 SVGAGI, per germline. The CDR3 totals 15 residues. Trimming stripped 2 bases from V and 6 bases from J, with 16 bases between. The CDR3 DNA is TGTGCCAGCAGTTACGACTGGAGTGGAGGGCAGACCCAGTACTTC. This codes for CASSYDWSGGQTQYF.

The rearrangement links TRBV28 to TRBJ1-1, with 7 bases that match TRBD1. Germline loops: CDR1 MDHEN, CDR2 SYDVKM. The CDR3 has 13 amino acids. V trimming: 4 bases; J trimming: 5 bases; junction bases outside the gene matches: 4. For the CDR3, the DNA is TGTGCCAGCAGTTCCAGACAGGGAACTGAAGCTTTCTTT. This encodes CASSSRQGTEAFF.

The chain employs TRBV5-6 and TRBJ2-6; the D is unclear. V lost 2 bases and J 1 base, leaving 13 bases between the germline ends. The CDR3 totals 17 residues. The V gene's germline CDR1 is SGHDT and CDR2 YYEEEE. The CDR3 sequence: CASSFSPQSSGANVLTF. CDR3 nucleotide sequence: TGTGCCAGCAGCTTTAGTCCCCAATCATCTGGGGCCAACGTCCTGACTTTC.

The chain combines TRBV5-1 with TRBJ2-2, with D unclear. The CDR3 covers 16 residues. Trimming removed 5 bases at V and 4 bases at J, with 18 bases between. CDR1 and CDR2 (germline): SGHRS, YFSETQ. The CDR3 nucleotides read TGCGCCAGCAGTGGAGTCTCCCGCATTCGCACCGGGGAGCTGTTTTTT. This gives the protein CASSGVSRIRTGELFF.

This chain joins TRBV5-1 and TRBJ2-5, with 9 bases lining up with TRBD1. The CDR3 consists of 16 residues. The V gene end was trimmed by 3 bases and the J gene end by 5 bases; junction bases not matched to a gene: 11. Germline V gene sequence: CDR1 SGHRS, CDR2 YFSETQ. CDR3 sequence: CASSWGRQGGGETQYF. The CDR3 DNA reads TGCGCCAGCAGCTGGGGACGACAGGGGGGCGGGGAGACCCAGTACTTC.

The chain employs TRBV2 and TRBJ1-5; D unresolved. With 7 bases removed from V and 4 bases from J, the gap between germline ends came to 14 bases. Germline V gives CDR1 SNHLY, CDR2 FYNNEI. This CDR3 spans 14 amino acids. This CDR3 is CASMGDLTNQPQHF. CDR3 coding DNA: TGTGCCAGCATGGGAGACCTCACAAATCAGCCCCAGCATTTT.

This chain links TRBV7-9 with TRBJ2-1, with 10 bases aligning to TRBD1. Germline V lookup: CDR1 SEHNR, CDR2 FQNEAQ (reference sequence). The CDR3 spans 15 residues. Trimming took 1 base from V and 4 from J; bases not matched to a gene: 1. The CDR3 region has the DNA TGTGCCAGCAGCTTAGGACAGGGGGCATACAATGAGCAGTTCTTC. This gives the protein CASSLGQGAYNEQFF. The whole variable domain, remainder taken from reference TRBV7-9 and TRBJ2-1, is DTGVSQNPRHKITKRGQNVTFRCDPISEHNRLYWYRQTLGQGPEFLTYFQNEAQLEKSRLLSDRFSAERPKGSFSTLEIQRTEQGDSAMYLCASSLGQGAYNEQFFGPGTRLTVL.

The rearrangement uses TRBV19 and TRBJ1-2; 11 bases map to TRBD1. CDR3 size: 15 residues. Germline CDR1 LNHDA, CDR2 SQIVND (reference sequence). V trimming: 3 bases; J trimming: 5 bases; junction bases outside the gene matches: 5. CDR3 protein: CASSIPGQGAYGYTF. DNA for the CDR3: TGTGCCAGTAGTATCCCCGGACAGGGGGCTTATGGCTACACCTTC.

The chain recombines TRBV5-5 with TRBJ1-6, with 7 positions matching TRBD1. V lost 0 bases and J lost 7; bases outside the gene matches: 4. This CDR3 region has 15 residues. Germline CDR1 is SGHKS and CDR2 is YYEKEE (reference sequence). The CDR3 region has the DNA TGTGCCAGCAGCTTGGGTGACAGGGTAAATTCACCCCTCCACTTT. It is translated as CASSLGDRVNSPLHF.

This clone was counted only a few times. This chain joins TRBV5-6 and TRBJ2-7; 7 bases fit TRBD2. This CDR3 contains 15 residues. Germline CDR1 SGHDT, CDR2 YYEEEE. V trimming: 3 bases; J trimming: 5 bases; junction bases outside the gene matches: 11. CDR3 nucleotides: TGTGCCAGCAGCTCGTCCGGCGGGAGCGGCAACGAGCAGTACTTC. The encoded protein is CASSSSGGSGNEQYF.

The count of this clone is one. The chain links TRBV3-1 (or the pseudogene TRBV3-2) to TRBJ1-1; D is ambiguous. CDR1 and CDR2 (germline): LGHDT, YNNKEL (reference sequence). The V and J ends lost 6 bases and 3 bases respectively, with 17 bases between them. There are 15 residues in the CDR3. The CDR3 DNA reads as TGTGCCAGCAGTCTCGCCGGGATTTTGGACACTGAAGCTTTCTTT. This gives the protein CASSLAGILDTEAFF.

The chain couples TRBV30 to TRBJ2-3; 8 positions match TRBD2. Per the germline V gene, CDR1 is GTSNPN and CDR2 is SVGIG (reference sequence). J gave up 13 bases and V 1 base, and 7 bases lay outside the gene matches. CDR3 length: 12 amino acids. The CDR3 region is CAWSATSGREYF. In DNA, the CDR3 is TGTGCCTGGAGTGCCACGAGCGGGAGAGAGTATTTT.

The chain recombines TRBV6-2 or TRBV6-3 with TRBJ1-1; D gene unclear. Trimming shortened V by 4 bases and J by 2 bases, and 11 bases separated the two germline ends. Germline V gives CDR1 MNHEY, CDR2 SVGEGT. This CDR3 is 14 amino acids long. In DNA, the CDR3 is TGTGCCAGCAGTTGGGCCCGGATAAACACTGAAGCTTTCTTT. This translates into CASSWARINTEAFF.

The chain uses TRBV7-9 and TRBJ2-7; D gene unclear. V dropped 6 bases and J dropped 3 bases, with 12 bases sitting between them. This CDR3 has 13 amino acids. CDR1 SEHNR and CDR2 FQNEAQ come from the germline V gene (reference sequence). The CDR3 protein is CASSYSNSYEQYF. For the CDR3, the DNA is TGTGCCAGCAGTTATTCAAACAGCTACGAGCAGTACTTC.

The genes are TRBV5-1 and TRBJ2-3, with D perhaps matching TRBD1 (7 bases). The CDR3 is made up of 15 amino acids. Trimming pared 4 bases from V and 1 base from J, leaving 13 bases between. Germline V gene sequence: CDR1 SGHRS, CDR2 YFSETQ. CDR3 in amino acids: CASSPGGRRTDTQYF. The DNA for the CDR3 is TGCGCCAGCAGCCCAGGGGGGAGACGCACAGATACGCAGTATTTT. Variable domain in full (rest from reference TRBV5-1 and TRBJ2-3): KAGVTQTPRYLIKTRGQQVTLSCSPISGHRSVSWYQQTPGQGLQFLFEYFSETQRNKGNFPGRFSGRQFSNSRSEMNVSTLELGDSALYLCASSPGGRRTDTQYFGPGTRLTVL.

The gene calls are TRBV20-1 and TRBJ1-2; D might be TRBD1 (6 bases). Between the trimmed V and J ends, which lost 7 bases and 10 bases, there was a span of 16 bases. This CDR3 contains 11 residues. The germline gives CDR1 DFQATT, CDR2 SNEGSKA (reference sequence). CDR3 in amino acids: CSESLQGDYTF. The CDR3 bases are TGCAGTGAGTCCTTACAGGGTGACTACACCTTC.